This TCR beta chain stems from a study of T cell responses to AZD1222 COVID-19 vaccine. Study-level points and caveats: Females outnumbered males among donors, who were mostly white British; clonal diversity was possibly underestimated. A rise in Spike-specific TCR breadth and depth followed two AZD1222 doses.

Data came from immunoSEQ multiplex PCR; TCRdb stores just in-frame clones and leaves some out. The sample has 110,000 to 150,000 clones, around 88% seen once. Germline V gene sequence: CDR1 SGHRS, CDR2 YFSETQ. This CDR3 spans 15 amino acids. V was cut by 3 bases and J by 0 bases, with 10 bases left in between. Only a few counts were recorded for this clone. Its antigen is undetermined. This TCR derives from an adult in good health. Source: peripheral blood, taken on day 0 of AZD1222 vaccination. This chain links TRBV5-1 with TRBJ1-3; a possible D gene is TRBD1 (6 bases). For the CDR3, the DNA is TGCGCCAGCAGCTCGGACAGCGTCTCTGGAAACACCATATATTTT. It is translated as CASSSDSVSGNTIYF.